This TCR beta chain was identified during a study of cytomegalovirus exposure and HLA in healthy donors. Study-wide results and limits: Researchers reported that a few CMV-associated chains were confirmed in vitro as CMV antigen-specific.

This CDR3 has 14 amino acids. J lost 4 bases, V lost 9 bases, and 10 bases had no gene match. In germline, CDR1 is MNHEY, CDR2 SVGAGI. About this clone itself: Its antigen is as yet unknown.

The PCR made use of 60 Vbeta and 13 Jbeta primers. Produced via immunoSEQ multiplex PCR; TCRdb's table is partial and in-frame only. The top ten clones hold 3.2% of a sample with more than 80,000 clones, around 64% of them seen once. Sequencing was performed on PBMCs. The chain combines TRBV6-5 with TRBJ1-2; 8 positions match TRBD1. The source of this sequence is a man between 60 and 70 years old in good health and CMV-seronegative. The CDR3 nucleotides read TGTGCCAGTTCTAGACAGGGGAGGTCCTATGGCTACACCTTC. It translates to CASSRQGRSYGYTF.